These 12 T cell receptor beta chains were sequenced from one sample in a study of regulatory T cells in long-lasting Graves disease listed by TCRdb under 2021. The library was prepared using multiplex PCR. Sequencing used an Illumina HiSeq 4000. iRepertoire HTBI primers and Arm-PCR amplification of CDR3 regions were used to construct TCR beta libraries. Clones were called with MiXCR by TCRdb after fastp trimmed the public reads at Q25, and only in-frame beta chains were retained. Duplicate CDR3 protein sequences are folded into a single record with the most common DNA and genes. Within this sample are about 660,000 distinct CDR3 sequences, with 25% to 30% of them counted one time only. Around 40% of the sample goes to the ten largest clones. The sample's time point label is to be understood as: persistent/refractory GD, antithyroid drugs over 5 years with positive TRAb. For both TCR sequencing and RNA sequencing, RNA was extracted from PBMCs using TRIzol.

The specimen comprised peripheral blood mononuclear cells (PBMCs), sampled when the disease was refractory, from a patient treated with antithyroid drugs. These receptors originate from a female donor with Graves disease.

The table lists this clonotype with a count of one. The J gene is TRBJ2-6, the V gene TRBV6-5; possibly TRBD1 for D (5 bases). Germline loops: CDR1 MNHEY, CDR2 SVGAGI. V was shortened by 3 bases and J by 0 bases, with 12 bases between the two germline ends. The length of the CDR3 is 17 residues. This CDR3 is CASSYGATYSGANVLTF. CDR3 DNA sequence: TGTGCCAGCAGTTATGGGGCGACATACTCTGGGGCCAACGTCCTGACTTTC.

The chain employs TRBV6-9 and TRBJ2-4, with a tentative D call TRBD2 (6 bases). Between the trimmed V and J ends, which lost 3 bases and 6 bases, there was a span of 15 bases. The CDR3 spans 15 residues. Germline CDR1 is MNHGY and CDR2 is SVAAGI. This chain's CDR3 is CASSYSRELVNIQYF. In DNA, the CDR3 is TGTGCCAGCAGTTACTCACGGGAGTTGGTAAACATTCAGTACTTC.

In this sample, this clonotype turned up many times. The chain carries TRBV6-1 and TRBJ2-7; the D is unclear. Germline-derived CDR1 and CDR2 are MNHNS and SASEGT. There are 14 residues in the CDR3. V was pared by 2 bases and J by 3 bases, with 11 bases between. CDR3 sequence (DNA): TGTGCCAGCAGTGAAAGAGACCGGATCTACGAGCAGTACTTC. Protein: CASSERDRIYEQYF.

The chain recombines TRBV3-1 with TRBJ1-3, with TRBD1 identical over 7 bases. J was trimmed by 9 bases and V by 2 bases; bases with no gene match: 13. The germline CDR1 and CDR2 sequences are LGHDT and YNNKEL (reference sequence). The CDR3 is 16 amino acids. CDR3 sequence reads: CASSQNRGGTGITIYF. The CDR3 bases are TGTGCCAGCAGCCAAAATCGAGGGGGCACCGGCATCACCATATATTTT.

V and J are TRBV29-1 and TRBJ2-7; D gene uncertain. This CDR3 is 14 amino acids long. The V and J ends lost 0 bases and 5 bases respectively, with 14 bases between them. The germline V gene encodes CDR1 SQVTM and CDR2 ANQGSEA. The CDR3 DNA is TGCAGCGTTGAAGATCCGGGCTGCCGGGACGAGCAGTACTTC. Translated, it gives CSVEDPGCRDEQYF.

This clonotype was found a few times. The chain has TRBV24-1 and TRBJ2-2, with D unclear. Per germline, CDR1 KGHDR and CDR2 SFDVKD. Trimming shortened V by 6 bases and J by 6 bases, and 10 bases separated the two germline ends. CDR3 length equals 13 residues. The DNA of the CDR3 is TGTGCCACCAGTAGGTGCACTCCCGGGGAGCTGTTTTTT. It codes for CATSRCTPGELFF.

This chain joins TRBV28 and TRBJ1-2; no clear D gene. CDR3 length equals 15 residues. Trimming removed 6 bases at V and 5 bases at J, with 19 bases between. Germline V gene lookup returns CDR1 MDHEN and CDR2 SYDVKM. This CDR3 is CASSLASGYTYGYTF. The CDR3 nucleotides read TGTGCCAGCAGCTTGGCCTCGGGATATACTTATGGCTACACCTTC.

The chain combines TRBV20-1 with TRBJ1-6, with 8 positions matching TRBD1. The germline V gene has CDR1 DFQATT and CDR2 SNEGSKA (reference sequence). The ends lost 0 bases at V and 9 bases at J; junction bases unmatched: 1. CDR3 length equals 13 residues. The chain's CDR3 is CSAREDRASPLHF. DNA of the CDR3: TGCAGTGCTAGAGAGGACAGGGCTTCACCCCTCCACTTT.

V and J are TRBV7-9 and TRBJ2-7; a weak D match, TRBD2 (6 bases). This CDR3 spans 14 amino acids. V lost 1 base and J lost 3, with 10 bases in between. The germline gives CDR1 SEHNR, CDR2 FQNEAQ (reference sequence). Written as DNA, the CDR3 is TGTGCCAGCAGCTTAGACGGGAGCGTCTACGAGCAGTACTTC. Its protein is CASSLDGSVYEQYF.

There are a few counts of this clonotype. The CDR3 nucleotides are TGTGCCAGCAGGGACAGGGACGGTCAGCCCCAGCATTTT. Translated: CASRDRDGQPQHF. The genes are TRBV12-3 or TRBV12-4 and TRBJ1-5; 8 bases line up with TRBD1. The CDR3 sequence is 13 residues long. V gave up 6 bases and J gave up 6 bases; unmatched junction bases: 4.

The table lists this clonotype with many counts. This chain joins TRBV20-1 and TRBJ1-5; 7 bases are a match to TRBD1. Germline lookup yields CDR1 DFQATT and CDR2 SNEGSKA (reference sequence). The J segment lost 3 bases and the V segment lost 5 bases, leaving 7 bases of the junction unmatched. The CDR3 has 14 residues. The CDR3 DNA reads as TGCAGTGCTGCGATAGGGGGCAACAATCAGCCCCAGCATTTT. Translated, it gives CSAAIGGNNQPQHF.

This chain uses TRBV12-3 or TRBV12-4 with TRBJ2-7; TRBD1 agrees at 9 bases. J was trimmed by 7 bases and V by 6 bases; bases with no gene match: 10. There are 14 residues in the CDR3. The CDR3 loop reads CASSRRTGEREQYF. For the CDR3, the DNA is TGTGCCAGCAGCCGCCGGACAGGGGAGAGGGAGCAGTACTTC.